This T cell receptor beta chain was recorded in a study of shared clonotypes between healthy human individuals. About the research overall: The study enrolled a couple of women and a few men aged 18 to 49. Study-wide results and caveats: The study found roughly 5% of naive CD4 clonotypes shared across a handful of donors.

Every immunoSEQ plate was one replicate of a subset's evenly spread DNA. Clones were read by immunoSEQ multiplex PCR, and TCRdb kept only the in-frame ones, dropping some. This table has millions of clones, about 93% appearing once. A word on this clone: The antigen is undetermined.

Naivety among CD8 cells was defined by CD45RO negativity and positive CCR7 selection, thereby excluding terminally differentiated effector memory CD45RA+ cells. Everyone who donated was a Caucasian adult who lived in Nashville, Tennessee. This CDR3 region has 16 residues. The chain combines TRBV12-1 with TRBJ2-1; the table assigns TRBD2, which was not confirmed against the DNA. TRBV12-1 is termed a pseudogene. The receptor was isolated from a man in his late teens or twenties in good health. Some clones in this sample may be carry-over from other donors' samples. What was sequenced was naive CD8+ T cells from PBMCs. Written as DNA, the CDR3 is TGTGCCAGCAGCCACCCACTAGCGGGAAATTACAATGAGCAGTTCTTC. Translation gives CASSHPLAGNYNEQFF.